These 23 T cell receptor beta chains were sequenced from one sample in a study of T cell responses to AZD1222 COVID-19 vaccine. Sequenced by immunoSEQ multiplex PCR; TCRdb stores in-frame clones only, minus some. Of some 110,000 clones in the sample, about 92% are singletons; the top ten hold around 8%. The sequences come from peripheral blood, collected 28 days after the second AZD1222 dose. The receptors were gathered from an adult who received the AZD1222 COVID-19 vaccine.

This clone was seen repeatedly, ten times or more. The chain joins TRBV29-1 to TRBJ1-1, with no clear D. CDR1 and CDR2 (germline): SQVTM, ANQGSEA. Trimming took 3 bases from V and 1 from J, leaving 9 bases between them. The CDR3 is 13 amino acids. As DNA, the CDR3 is TGCAGCGTTGAGGGGAGCCCGAACACTGAAGCTTTCTTT. This translates into CSVEGSPNTEAFF. The full variable domain, its missing parts supplied by reference TRBV29-1 and TRBJ1-1, is SAVISQKPSRDICQRGTSLTIQCQVDSQVTMMFWYRQQPGQSLTLIATANQGSEATYESGFVIDKFPISRPNLTFSTLTVSNMSPEDSSIYLCSVEGSPNTEAFFGQGTRLTVV.

The chain's CDR3 is CASRPTGTGNTIYF. CDR3 DNA sequence: TGTGCCAGTAGACCCACAGGGACTGGAAACACCATATATTTT. The chain has TRBV19 and TRBJ1-3; TRBD1 is a possible D gene (6 bases). V lost 6 bases and J 2 bases, leaving 11 bases between the germline ends. Germline assignment: CDR1 LNHDA and CDR2 SQIVND (reference sequence). CDR3 size: 14 residues.

This chain uses TRBV11-2 with TRBJ1-2; 7 bases line up with TRBD1. Germline trimming cut 4 bases from V and 7 bases from J; bases unmatched to any gene: 9. Germline lookup yields CDR1 SGHAT and CDR2 FQNNGV. The CDR3 sequence is 14 residues long. The CDR3 coding sequence is TGTGCCAGCAGCTCAGGGGGTGGGTTGGCTGGCTACACCTTC. Its translation is CASSSGGGLAGYTF.

Notes on this clone: The junction and the germline gene differ at one end; a read error may be behind it. The chain employs TRBV19 and TRBJ2-7, with 9 positions matching TRBD1. Per germline, CDR1 LNHDA and CDR2 SQIVND (reference sequence). The CDR3 extends over 17 amino acids. The CDR3 reads CASSTRTGAKISNEQYF. CDR3 in DNA: TGTGCCAGTAGTACCCGGACAGGGGCAAAGATCTCCAACGAGCAGTACTTC. The whole variable domain, filled in from reference TRBV19 and TRBJ2-7, reads DGGITQSPKYLFRKEGQNVTLSCEQNLNHDAMYWYRQDPGQGLRLIYYSQIVNDFQKGDIAEGYSVSREKKESFPLTVTSAQKNPTAFYLCASSTRTGAKISNEQYFGPGTRLTVT.

This clone was seen a single time. The V and J genes are TRBV19 and TRBJ1-5; D remains unclear. V was pared by 3 bases and J by 3 bases, with 15 bases between. Germline V gene sequence: CDR1 LNHDA, CDR2 SQIVND (reference sequence). The CDR3 is made up of 16 amino acids. The CDR3 sequence is CASSIPGGPPNQPQHF. The CDR3 region has the DNA TGTGCCAGTAGTATCCCCGGAGGGCCTCCCAATCAGCCCCAGCATTTT.

This clone was detected only once. This sequence joins TRBV18 and TRBJ1-1; 12 bases agree with TRBD1. J was trimmed by 1 base and V by 6 bases; bases with no gene match: 9. This CDR3 region has 17 residues. Germline lookup yields CDR1 KGHSH and CDR2 LQKENI. The CDR3 DNA follows: TGTGCCAGCTCCCTCCGGGACAGGGGGCGGTGGAACACTGAAGCTTTCTTT. Translated, it gives CASSLRDRGRWNTEAFF.

The V gene is TRBV7-2, the J gene TRBJ2-7; D unresolved. V was pared by 4 bases and J by 0 bases, with 4 bases between. CDR3 length: 12 amino acids. The germline V gene has CDR1 SGHTA and CDR2 FQGNSA. The CDR3 DNA sequence: TGTGCCAGCAGCTCACTCTCCTACGAGCAGTACTTC. Residues: CASSSLSYEQYF.

V and J are TRBV19 and TRBJ1-1; possible D gene TRBD1, 5 bases. CDR1 and CDR2 (germline): LNHDA, SQIVND (reference sequence). Trimming took 7 bases from V and 3 from J, leaving 12 bases between them. The CDR3 runs 13 residues. The CDR3, as DNA: TGTGCCAGTAACCCCGCGGGGGACACTGAAGCTTTCTTT. This gives the protein CASNPAGDTEAFF.

V usage is TRBV27 and J usage is TRBJ1-4, with D possibly TRBD1 on 5 matching bases. This CDR3 contains 15 residues. CDR1 MNHEY and CDR2 SMNVEV come from the germline V gene (reference sequence). The V end was cut by 4 bases, the J end by 8 bases, with 17 bases between. CDR3 amino acids: CASSSGGRVGEKLFF. The CDR3 region has the DNA TGTGCCAGCAGTTCTGGAGGCAGGGTAGGCGAAAAACTGTTTTTT. The full variable domain, in which reference TRBV27 and TRBJ1-4 provide the parts outside the CDR3, is EAQVTQNPRYLITVTGKKLTVTCSQNMNHEYMSWYRQDPGLGLRQIYYSMNVEVTDKGDVPEGYKVSRKEKRNFPLILESPSPNQTSLYFCASSSGGRVGEKLFFGSGTQLSVL.

CDR3 bases: TGTGCCAGCAGTAAGGGCTCCTATGGCTACACCTTC. As protein: CASSKGSYGYTF. This sequence joins TRBV6-8 and TRBJ1-2; D is undetermined. Between the trimmed V and J ends, which lost 5 bases and 4 bases, there was a span of 8 bases. Germline CDR1 reads MNHGY; CDR2 reads SAAAGT. The CDR3 has 12 residues.

Only a few counts were recorded for this clone. This chain links TRBV18 with TRBJ1-6; tentative D call: TRBD1 (6 bases). V was cut by 3 bases and J by 4 bases, with 10 bases left in between. The CDR3 runs to 15 residues. From germline, CDR1 is KGHSH and CDR2 LQKENI. CDR3 sequence reads: CASSPSGAYNSPLHF. CDR3 in DNA: TGTGCCAGCTCACCGTCGGGGGCTTATAATTCACCCCTCCACTTT. Using reference TRBV18 and TRBJ1-6 for the parts outside the CDR3, the full variable domain is NAGVMQNPRHLVRRRGQEARLRCSPMKGHSHVYWYRQLPEEGLKFMVYLQKENIIDESGMPKERFSAEFPKEGPSILRIQQVVRGDSAAYFCASSPSGAYNSPLHFGNGTRLTVT.

This chain links TRBV15 with TRBJ2-3; 13 bases fit TRBD2. This CDR3 is 16 amino acids long. The V segment lost 1 base and the J segment 6 bases; nucleotides outside the gene matches: 4. Germline assignment: CDR1 LNHNV and CDR2 YYDKDF (reference sequence). The CDR3 here is CATSRATSGGLDTQYF. CDR3 coding DNA: TGTGCCACCAGCAGAGCGACTAGCGGGGGGCTGGATACGCAGTATTTT. Based on the CDR3 plus reference TRBV15 and TRBJ2-3, the full variable domain is DAMVIQNPRYQVTQFGKPVTLSCSQTLNHNVMYWYQQKSSQAPKLLFHYYDKDFNNEADTPDNFQSRRPNTSFCFLDIRSPGLGDTAMYLCATSRATSGGLDTQYFGPGTRLTVL.

The genes are TRBV7-3 and TRBJ2-2, with unresolved D. Germline V lookup: CDR1 SGHTA, CDR2 FQGTGA. The CDR3 runs 12 residues. Trimming took 5 bases from V and 7 from J, leaving 8 bases between them. The CDR3 DNA is TGTGCCAGCAGCCCCCGAGGCGGGGAGCTGTTTTTT. Its translation: CASSPRGGELFF.

The chain couples TRBV7-6 to TRBJ2-7; D remains ambiguous. Trimming stripped 2 bases from V and 6 bases from J, with 5 bases between. CDR3 length equals 11 residues. CDR1 and CDR2 from the germline V gene are SGHVS and FNYEAQ. CDR3 in DNA: TGTGCCAGCAGCTTACGGCGCGAGCAGTACTTC. It translates to CASSLRREQYF.

Worth noting for this clone: At one boundary the junction diverges from the germline segment, which might be a read error. The chain combines TRBV7-8 with TRBJ2-7, with a possible D match to TRBD2 (5 bases). The germline gives CDR1 SGHVS, CDR2 FQNEAQ. There are 9 residues in the CDR3. CDR3 residues: CASGSRGIF. CDR3 in DNA: TGTGCCAGCGGAAGCCGGGGAATCTTC.

This clone was counted a single time. The chain recombines TRBV7-3 with TRBJ2-3; TRBD1 matches at 8 bases. The V gene's germline CDR1 is SGHTA and CDR2 FQGTGA. Trimming at V came to 5 bases and at J to 4 bases, leaving 5 bases not matched to a gene. The CDR3 covers 14 residues. The CDR3 loop is CASSIQGGPDTQYF. The CDR3 DNA sequence: TGTGCCAGCAGCATACAGGGGGGACCAGATACGCAGTATTTT.

On this clone: This CDR3 is also generated by other DNA sequences in the sample. V is TRBV9 and J is TRBJ2-3; 8 bases fit TRBD2. The CDR3 runs 15 residues. V dropped 2 bases and J dropped 1; count of bases not matched to a gene: 3. The germline V gene encodes CDR1 SGDLS and CDR2 YYNGEE. The CDR3 DNA is TGTGCCAGCAGCGTTCTAGCGGGCGGCACAGATACGCAGTATTTT. Translation: CASSVLAGGTDTQYF. Full variable domain (missing parts from reference TRBV9 and TRBJ2-3): DSGVTQTPKHLITATGQRVTLRCSPRSGDLSVYWYQQSLDQGLQFLIQYYNGEERAKGNILERFSAQQFPDLHSELNLSSLELGDSALYFCASSVLAGGTDTQYFGPGTRLTVL.

This chain joins TRBV7-2 and TRBJ2-5; 7 positions match TRBD1. The V gene end was trimmed by 1 base and the J gene end by 5 bases; junction bases not matched to a gene: 7. This CDR3 spans 15 amino acids. Germline CDR1 and CDR2: SGHTA and FQGNSA. CDR3 protein: CASSLVQGEWETQYF. The CDR3 nucleotides are TGTGCCAGCAGCTTAGTTCAGGGGGAATGGGAGACCCAGTACTTC.

The chain uses TRBV3-1 (or the pseudogene TRBV3-2) and TRBJ1-1; D is possibly TRBD1 (6 bases). CDR3 size: 14 residues. Germline V gene data show CDR1 as LGHDT and CDR2 as YNNKEL (reference sequence). Trimming left V 3 bases short and J 3 bases short, with 11 bases between. CDR3 in amino acids: CASSHESGDTEAFF. In DNA form, the CDR3 reads TGTGCCAGCAGCCACGAGTCAGGGGACACTGAAGCTTTCTTT.

This clone was counted a few times. The chain carries TRBV19 and TRBJ1-2; D not certain. Trimming left V 5 bases short and J 5 bases short, with 12 bases between. The CDR3 is 13 residues long. Germline lookup yields CDR1 LNHDA and CDR2 SQIVND (reference sequence). CDR3 in amino acids: CASSPASGYGYTF. The CDR3 DNA is TGTGCCAGTAGTCCCGCGTCCGGGTATGGCTACACCTTC.

CDR3 sequence: CASKQALDTEAFF. The CDR3 DNA is TGTGCCAGCAAACAGGCACTGGACACTGAAGCTTTCTTT. The rearrangement uses TRBV6-4 and TRBJ1-1, with TRBD1 as a possible D gene (5 bases). Germline V CDR1 and CDR2: MRHNA, SNTAGT. V was cut by 7 bases and J by 3 bases, with 12 bases left in between. The CDR3 loop spans 13 amino acids.

The rearrangement links TRBV5-1 to TRBJ1-3; TRBD1 agrees at 7 bases. Germline values: CDR1 SGHRS, CDR2 YFSETQ. The CDR3 is made up of 14 amino acids. V trimming: 7 bases; J trimming: 1 base; junction bases outside the gene matches: 5. The DNA for the CDR3 is TGCGCCAGCCGACCGGACAGGTCTGGAAACACCATATATTTT. Translation gives CASRPDRSGNTIYF.

Worth noting for this clone: Its ends do not fully match the called genes, so a read error is possible. V gene TRBV9 combines with J gene TRBJ1-1, with D perhaps TRBD1 (5 bases). CDR1 and CDR2 (germline): SGDLS, YYNGEE. There are 12 residues in the CDR3. The CDR3 nucleotides read TGTGCCAGCAGCCCTGCCGGACACCCCGGGCTCTTT. It codes for CASSPAGHPGLF.